Presented here are 17 T cell receptor beta chains from one specimen sequenced in a study of T cell responses to AZD1222 COVID-19 vaccine. Profiling relied on immunoSEQ multiplex PCR, and the TCRdb table lists in-frame clones only, not all of them. The sample holds roughly 100,000 clones; around 90% are singletons and the top ten take roughly 1.1%. This specimen was peripheral blood, taken on day 0 of AZD1222 vaccination. The receptors here all came from an adult in good health.

The genes are TRBV4-3 and TRBJ1-4; no clear D gene. The CDR3 spans 15 residues. Trimming cost V 2 bases and J 2 bases, with 9 bases left between them. CDR1 LGHNA and CDR2 YSLEER come from the germline V gene. The CDR3 loop reads CASSQNVLTNEKLFF. CDR3 bases: TGCGCCAGCAGCCAAAATGTACTGACTAATGAAAAACTGTTTTTT.

J is TRBJ2-2 and V is TRBV7-2; TRBD2 aligns across 9 bases. J was trimmed by 5 bases and V by 1 base; bases with no gene match: 11. The CDR3 contains 18 residues. Germline V gene sequence: CDR1 SGHTA, CDR2 FQGNSA. This CDR3 reads CASSLGPPSGIRTGELFF. The CDR3 nucleotides read TGTGCCAGCAGCTTAGGCCCCCCTAGCGGGATTCGAACCGGGGAGCTGTTTTTT.

V and J are TRBV18 and TRBJ1-3, with a tentative D call TRBD1 (5 bases). CDR3 length equals 14 residues. Germline loops: CDR1 KGHSH, CDR2 LQKENI. Trimming took 3 bases from V and 5 from J, leaving 11 bases between them. CDR3: CASSPGTGRNTIYF. DNA of the CDR3: TGTGCCAGCTCACCCGGGACTGGCAGAAACACCATATATTTT.

The chain is built from TRBV6-2 or TRBV6-3 and TRBJ2-7; D ambiguous. V was shortened by 5 bases and J by 4 bases, with 18 bases between the two germline ends. The CDR3 is 15 residues long. CDR1 is MNHEY, CDR2 SVGEGT, per germline. The CDR3 bases are TGTGCCAGCAGTGCTGCGGATGGGAACCCTTACGAGCAGTACTTC. Translation gives CASSAADGNPYEQYF.

The V gene is TRBV6-5, the J gene TRBJ1-2; D uncertain. CDR3 size: 13 residues. Trimming took 5 bases from V and 3 from J, leaving 10 bases between them. Looked up from germline, CDR1 is MNHEY and CDR2 is SVGAGI. CDR3 coding DNA: TGTGCCAGCAGTAACCGTGATGACTATGGCTACACCTTC. This encodes CASSNRDDYGYTF.

This clone was observed a single time. The V and J genes are TRBV5-1 and TRBJ2-7, with 7 bases identical to TRBD1. J was trimmed by 3 bases and V by 0 bases; bases with no gene match: 6. Germline values: CDR1 SGHRS, CDR2 YFSETQ. The CDR3 length is 15 residues. This CDR3 reads CASSLARDRYYEQYF. CDR3 nucleotide sequence: TGCGCCAGCAGCTTGGCCCGGGACAGATACTACGAGCAGTACTTC.

The chain carries TRBV15 and TRBJ2-7, with D perhaps matching TRBD1 (6 bases). The germline V and J ends were trimmed by 0 bases and 2 bases, with 8 bases remaining between them. The CDR3 consists of 14 residues. Germline V gene data show CDR1 as LNHNV and CDR2 as YYDKDF (reference sequence). For the CDR3, the DNA is TGTGCCACCAGCAGAGACAGGGGCCCCTACGAGCAGTACTTC. Protein product: CATSRDRGPYEQYF. Full variable domain (outside the CDR3, taken from reference TRBV15 and TRBJ2-7): DAMVIQNPRYQVTQFGKPVTLSCSQTLNHNVMYWYQQKSSQAPKLLFHYYDKDFNNEADTPDNFQSRRPNTSFCFLDIRSPGLGDTAMYLCATSRDRGPYEQYFGPGTRLTVT.

This chain links TRBV27 with TRBJ2-1; 11 bases map to TRBD2. Germline V lookup: CDR1 MNHEY, CDR2 SMNVEV (reference sequence). CDR3 length: 18 residues. V lost 0 bases, J lost 4 bases, and 8 bases stayed unmatched. The CDR3 is CASSLSVAGGPMYNEQFF. The CDR3 DNA reads as TGTGCCAGCAGTTTATCGGTAGCGGGAGGGCCAATGTACAATGAGCAGTTCTTC.

This clone was counted between two and nine times. The rearrangement uses TRBV9 and TRBJ2-5, with TRBD2 matching over 13 bases. This CDR3 contains 15 residues. With 3 bases clipped from V and 5 bases from J, the junction kept 4 bases outside the gene matches. Per the germline V gene, CDR1 is SGDLS and CDR2 is YYNGEE. CDR3 nucleotides: TGTGCCAGCAGCGGACTAGCGGGGGGCGGGGAGACCCAGTACTTC. This encodes CASSGLAGGGETQYF.

The CDR3 spells CASSSGFFAAQPQHF. The CDR3 DNA reads TGTGCCAGCAGCTCAGGGTTTTTCGCGGCTCAGCCCCAGCATTTT. This chain links TRBV7-2 with TRBJ1-5, with D maybe TRBD1 (5 bases). Germline V CDR1 and CDR2: SGHTA, FQGNSA. The CDR3 contains 15 residues. Trimming stripped 4 bases from V and 6 bases from J, with 16 bases between.

The chain joins TRBV4-1 to TRBJ2-1, with a tentative D call TRBD1 (6 bases). Germline values: CDR1 MGHRA, CDR2 YSYEKL. This CDR3 comprises 15 residues. V gave up 2 bases and J gave up 9 bases, with 17 bases separating them. This CDR3 is CASSQSWTAVPEQFF. In DNA form, the CDR3 reads TGCGCCAGCAGCCAATCCTGGACAGCGGTCCCTGAGCAGTTCTTC.

The chain uses TRBV18 and TRBJ2-3; a weak D match, TRBD1 (6 bases). The germline V gene has CDR1 KGHSH and CDR2 LQKENI. V was pared by 6 bases and J by 4 bases, with 14 bases between. The length of the CDR3 is 14 residues. CDR3 protein: CASSLGQTSDTQYF. CDR3 sequence (DNA): TGTGCCAGCTCCCTCGGACAGACCTCAGATACGCAGTATTTT.

The genes are TRBV12-5 and TRBJ1-4; no reliable D call. Germline CDR1 reads LGHNT; CDR2 reads FRNRAP. This CDR3 contains 14 residues. V lost 1 base and J lost 5, with 8 bases in between. CDR3 DNA: TGTGCTAGTGGTTTGGGTCTGTCGAATGAAAAACTGTTTTTT. This codes for CASGLGLSNEKLFF.

In the case of this clone: One end of the junction is discordant with germline, which a read error may explain. The genes are TRBV28 and TRBJ2-7, with a tentative D call TRBD2 (5 bases). The V gene's germline CDR1 is MDHEN and CDR2 SYDVKM. The CDR3 contains 15 residues. CDR3 sequence: CATRPGWTVSNEQYF. The CDR3 nucleotides are TGTGCCACTCGCCCGGGATGGACCGTCTCCAACGAGCAGTACTTC.

This rearrangement joins TRBV3-1 (or the pseudogene TRBV3-2) to TRBJ1-2; D is unresolved. The V gene's germline CDR1 is LGHDT and CDR2 YNNKEL (reference sequence). The germline V and J ends were trimmed by 4 bases and 0 bases, with 12 bases remaining between them. The CDR3 runs 15 residues. The DNA for the CDR3 is TGTGCCAGCAGCCCAGGCGGGAAAACTAACTATGGCTACACCTTC. Amino acids: CASSPGGKTNYGYTF.

This chain links TRBV5-4 with TRBJ2-1, with a possible D match to TRBD2 (6 bases). CDR1 and CDR2 (germline): SGHNT, YYREEE (reference sequence). The V end lost 0 bases, the J end lost 7 bases, and 8 bases lay between the germline ends. There are 13 residues in the CDR3. The CDR3 DNA sequence: TGTGCCAGCAGCTTGGGTCGGGGGAATGAGCAGTTCTTC. It is translated as CASSLGRGNEQFF.

This sequence joins TRBV28 and TRBJ2-7; no clear D gene. CDR3 length equals 13 residues. From germline, CDR1 is MDHEN and CDR2 SYDVKM. V was cut by 6 bases and J by 2 bases, with 11 bases left in between. Written as DNA, the CDR3 is TGTGCCAGCAGCTCAAACGGGCCCTACGAGCAGTACTTC. It translates to CASSSNGPYEQYF.